This is a list of T cell receptor beta chains from one sample in a study of shared clonotypes between healthy human individuals. TCRdb's copy holds only in-frame clones and misses some; the assay was immunoSEQ multiplex PCR. The data contain 1.4 million or so clones, 98% of them singletons. Sequencing was carried out using naive CD4+ T cells sorted from blood. Receptors originate from a man aged 30 to 39 in good health. Each CDR3 is given with its conserved first and last residue. Fields, in order: J gene, clone size, V gene, D gene, CDR3 protein, CDR3 DNA. A D gene is named only where the DNA matches it firmly. Some rows have no size entry. The others give once, few or many, or a class for an expanded clone.

>TRBJ1-2|.|TRBV9|.
CASSPDSDGYTF
TGTGCCAGCAGCCCAGACAGCGATGGCTACACCTTC
>TRBJ2-7|.|TRBV27|.
CASSRVSSYEQYF
TGTGCCAGCAGCCGTGTAAGCTCCTACGAGCAGTACTTC
>TRBJ2-7|.|TRBV5-4|TRBD2
CASSLEGGRNEQYF
TGTGCCAGCAGCTTGGAGGGAGGGCGGAACGAGCAGTACTTC
>TRBJ2-7|.|TRBV19|.
CASSSPDYEQYF
TGTGCCAGTAGTTCACCGGATTACGAGCAGTACTTC
>TRBJ2-5|once|TRBV29-1|.
CSGTPSAETQYF
TGCAGCGGGACGCCTTCGGCGGAGACCCAGTACTTC
>TRBJ1-5|.|TRBV30|.
CAWRRGTGGPQHF
TGTGCCTGGAGAAGGGGTACGGGGGGGCCCCAGCATTTT
>TRBJ2-1|.|TRBV11-3|.
CASSMSPTINEQFF
TGTGCCAGCAGCATGAGTCCAACCATTAATGAGCAGTTCTTC
>TRBJ2-1|.|TRBV27|.
CASSLYGTYNEQFF
TGTGCCAGCAGTTTGTACGGAACGTACAATGAGCAGTTCTTC
>TRBJ1-1|.|TRBV29-1|.
CSVALQDPNTEAFF
TGCAGCGTGGCTTTACAGGACCCCAACACTGAAGCTTTCTTT
>TRBJ1-5|.|TRBV7-6|.
CASSPKSASYSNQPQHF
TGTGCCAGCAGCCCGAAAAGCGCCAGCTATAGCAATCAGCCCCAGCATTTT
>TRBJ2-2|.|TRBV7-2|.
CASSLSTGTGELFF
TGTGCCAGCAGCTTAAGCACGGGGACCGGGGAGCTGTTTTTT
>TRBJ2-7|once|TRBV29-1|.
CSVAGRDTIYEQYF
TGCAGCGTCGCAGGGCGGGACACCATTTACGAGCAGTACTTC
>TRBJ2-7|.|TRBV5-4|TRBD1
CASSVEQGAKASYEQYF
TGTGCCAGCAGCGTAGAACAGGGGGCTAAAGCGTCCTACGAGCAGTACTTC
>TRBJ2-3|.|TRBV5-1|TRBD2
CASSLPAGGPDTQYF
TGCGCCAGCAGCTTACCAGCGGGAGGCCCAGATACGCAGTATTTT
>TRBJ1-5|.|TRBV2|TRBD1
CASSEALGDRNQPQHF
TGTGCCAGCAGTGAAGCGCTTGGGGACAGGAATCAGCCCCAGCATTTT
>TRBJ2-2|.|TRBV5-1|.
CASTFHQRTGELFF
TGCGCCAGCACCTTCCATCAGAGAACCGGGGAGCTGTTTTTT
>TRBJ2-1|.|TRBV21-1|.
CASSNAQGWAFWGEQFF
TGTGCCAGCAGCAACGCGCAGGGGTGGGCGTTTTGGGGTGAGCAGTTCTTC
>TRBJ2-2|.|TRBV7-8|TRBD2
CASSYLRTSGRENTGELFF
TGTGCCAGCAGCTACCTCAGGACTAGCGGGAGGGAAAACACCGGGGAGCTGTTTTTT
>TRBJ2-1|.|TRBV5-1|.
CASSFGGSSYNEQFF
TGCGCCAGCAGCTTTGGCGGTAGCTCCTACAATGAGCAGTTCTTC
>TRBJ2-7|.|TRBV10-2|TRBD2
CASSLAREPSYEQYF
TGCGCCAGCAGTCTAGCGCGGGAGCCCTCCTACGAGCAGTACTTC
>TRBJ1-2|.|TRBV6-1|TRBD1
CASSEPGTGGNYGYTF
TGTGCCAGCAGTGAGCCCGGGACAGGGGGAAACTATGGCTACACCTTC
>TRBJ2-1|.|TRBV27|.
CASSFTGRYNEQFF
TGTGCCAGCAGTTTCACGGGGAGATACAATGAGCAGTTCTTC
>TRBJ1-2|.|TRBV25-1|TRBD1
CASSETGGYGYTF
TGTGCCAGCAGTGAGACAGGGGGCTATGGCTACACCTTC
>TRBJ2-1|.|TRBV19|TRBD1
CASSLAPGGREQFF
TGTGCCAGTAGCCTTGCCCCAGGGGGCAGGGAGCAGTTCTTC
>TRBJ2-1|.|TRBV5-6|.
CASSLYWGSSYNEQFF
TGTGCCAGCAGCTTATACTGGGGGAGCTCCTACAATGAGCAGTTCTTC
>TRBJ2-2|.|TRBV6-5|.
CARPKVTGELFF
TGTGCCAGGCCCAAGGTGACCGGGGAGCTGTTTTTT
>TRBJ2-5|.|TRBV2|TRBD1
CASRGQANQETQYF
TGTGCCAGCCGTGGACAGGCGAATCAAGAGACCCAGTACTTC
>TRBJ2-3|once|TRBV27|.
CASSGLARDTQYF
TGTGCCAGCAGTGGCCTGGCCAGGGATACGCAGTATTTT
>TRBJ2-1|.|TRBV5-1|.
CASREGSGSASSYNEQFF
TGCGCCAGCAGAGAGGGGTCTGGAAGCGCTAGCTCCTACAATGAGCAGTTCTTC
>TRBJ2-3|.|TRBV5-6|TRBD2
CASSLLVAGVTDTQYF
TGTGCCAGCAGCCTATTGGTAGCGGGAGTCACAGATACGCAGTATTTT
>TRBJ2-3|.|TRBV10-3|.
CAISKTSNTDTQYF
TGTGCCATCAGCAAGACTAGTAATACAGATACGCAGTATTTT
>TRBJ2-1|.|TRBV29-1|.
CSAARGAYNEQFF
TGCAGCGCCGCAAGGGGCGCCTACAATGAGCAGTTCTTC
>TRBJ1-2|.|TRBV2|TRBD1
CASGLQGGYGYTF
TGTGCCAGCGGATTACAGGGGGGCTATGGCTACACCTTC
>TRBJ2-7|.|TRBV7-6|.
CASSFRVRDEQYF
TGTGCCAGCAGCTTCCGGGTGCGGGACGAGCAGTACTTC
>TRBJ2-3|.|TRBV29-1|.
CSVEGGRTSTDTQYF
TGCAGCGTTGAAGGGGGACGGACTAGCACAGATACGCAGTATTTT